A selection of T cell receptor beta chains follows, all from one sample in a study of shared clonotypes between healthy human individuals. TCRdb keeps only in-frame clones here, not all; method: immunoSEQ multiplex PCR. The data contain over 850,000 clones, approximately 80% of them singletons. The sample consisted of memory CD4+ T cells from PBMCs. These receptors were collected from a man younger than 35 in good health. Some clones in this sample may be carry-over from other donors' samples. CDR3s include the opening cysteine and the closing phenylalanine or tryptophan. A D gene is named only where the DNA matches it firmly. Rows give clone size only sometimes, using once, few, many, or a class for an expanded clone.

- | TRBJ1-3 | TRBV27 | - | CATKPTGGFSGNTIYF | TGTGCCACCAAACCAACCGGAGGTTTCTCTGGAAACACCATATATTTT
- | TRBJ2-6 | TRBV10-3 | - | CAIRGTGANVLTF | TGTGCCATCAGGGGGACTGGGGCCAACGTCCTGACTTTC
- | TRBJ2-7 | TRBV7-2 | - | CASSLVQGSYEQYF | TGTGCCAGCAGCTTAGTTCAGGGTTCCTACGAGCAGTACTTC
TRBD1 | TRBJ1-4 | TRBV10-3 | - | CAISEDPGQGKKLFF | TGTGCCATCAGTGAAGATCCGGGACAGGGGAAAAAACTGTTTTTT
TRBD1 | TRBJ2-7 | TRBV6-1 | - | CASSAYHRGDYEQYF | TGTGCCAGCAGTGCCTACCACAGGGGGGACTACGAGCAGTACTTC
- | TRBJ2-5 | TRBV5-1 | few | CASSFFPKETQYF | TGCGCCAGCAGCTTTTTCCCGAAAGAGACCCAGTACTTC
- | TRBJ2-7 | TRBV19 | few | CASSIPGPNYEQYF | TGTGCCAGTAGTATCCCGGGCCCCAACTACGAGCAGTACTTC
TRBD2 | TRBJ2-7 | TRBV9 | - | CASSVEAGDSYEQYF | TGTGCCAGCAGCGTAGAAGCGGGAGACTCCTACGAGCAGTACTTC
TRBD2 | TRBJ2-1 | TRBV18 | many | CASSRLAGGLVDEQFF | TGTGCCAGCTCCCGCCTAGCGGGAGGGCTTGTGGATGAGCAGTTCTTC
- | TRBJ2-5 | TRBV7-3 | - | CASSLIGALGETQYF | TGTGCCAGCAGCTTAATAGGAGCACTTGGGGAGACCCAGTACTTC
- | TRBJ1-1 | TRBV6-1 | - | CASSEMRGDTEAFF | TGTGCCAGCAGTGAAATGCGTGGGGATACTGAAGCTTTCTTT
- | TRBJ1-1 | TRBV5-1 | - | CASSLVGRGSTEAFF | TGCGCCAGCAGCTTGGTTGGGAGGGGGAGCACTGAAGCTTTCTTT
- | TRBJ2-1 | TRBV5-8 | - | CASSFRGRSYNEQFF | TGTGCCAGCAGCTTCCGAGGGAGATCCTACAATGAGCAGTTCTTC
- | TRBJ2-7 | TRBV13 | once | CASNKLGGLQGSSYEQYF | TGTGCCAGCAACAAACTCGGGGGACTTCAAGGATCTTCCTACGAGCAGTACTTC
- | TRBJ1-2 | TRBV28 | - | CASSGPFGRADYGYTF | TGTGCCAGCAGTGGCCCCTTCGGCCGGGCGGACTATGGCTACACCTTC
TRBD2 | TRBJ2-7 | TRBV4-1 | - | CASSQDRTSGFYEQYF | TGCGCCAGCAGCCAAGATCGGACTAGCGGGTTCTACGAGCAGTACTTC
- | TRBJ2-1 | TRBV5-1 | - | CASSLNPGAHEQFF | TGCGCCAGCAGCTTGAATCCGGGGGCCCATGAGCAGTTCTTC
- | TRBJ1-4 | TRBV6-1 | - | CASSDPGRWEKLFF | TGTGCCAGCAGTGACCCGGGACGGTGGGAAAAACTGTTTTTT
- | TRBJ1-5 | TRBV6-5 | - | CASRTGNQPQHF | TGTGCCAGCAGGACAGGAAATCAGCCCCAGCATTTT
- | TRBJ2-5 | TRBV4-1 | - | CASSQAGTRDPGGTQYF | TGCGCCAGCAGCCAAGCTGGAACCCGGGACCCCGGAGGGACCCAGTACTTC
- | TRBJ2-7 | TRBV18 | - | CASSLDSYEQYF | TGTGCCAGCTCACTCGACTCCTACGAGCAGTACTTC
TRBD1 | TRBJ2-7 | TRBV5-6 | - | CASSHDRGPYEQYF | TGTGCCAGCAGCCATGACAGGGGGCCCTACGAGCAGTACTTC
- | TRBJ1-2 | TRBV7-2 | many | CASSLAATGLYGYTF | TGTGCCAGCAGCTTAGCGGCGACAGGACTCTATGGCTACACCTTC
- | TRBJ2-2 | TRBV7-2 | - | CASSFFGNTGELFF | TGTGCCAGCAGCTTTTTCGGCAACACCGGGGAGCTGTTTTTT
- | TRBJ1-2 | TRBV18 | - | CASSPQGPKDGYTF | TGTGCCAGCTCACCCCAGGGACCGAAAGATGGCTACACCTTC
- | TRBJ1-1 | TRBV5-1 | - | CASSLGKNTEAFF | TGCGCCAGCAGCTTGGGGAAGAACACTGAAGCTTTCTTT
TRBD2 | TRBJ2-3 | TRBV30 | - | CAWIPSGRPPTSTDTQYF | TGTGCCTGGATTCCTAGCGGGAGGCCCCCTACTAGCACAGATACGCAGTATTTT
TRBD2 | TRBJ2-7 | TRBV29-1 | - | CSVEVELAGASAYEQYF | TGCAGCGTTGAGGTGGAACTAGCGGGAGCCTCAGCCTACGAGCAGTACTTC
- | TRBJ2-2 | TRBV27 | - | CASSLYRDSGELFF | TGTGCCAGCAGTCTCTACAGGGATTCCGGGGAGCTGTTTTTT
- | TRBJ1-2 | TRBV4-1 | - | CASSQVEGYGYTF | TGCGCCAGCAGCCAAGTCGAAGGGTATGGCTACACCTTC
- | TRBJ1-4 | TRBV5-4 | - | CASSLGAGNEKLFF | TGTGCCAGCAGCCTGGGGGCAGGGAATGAAAAACTGTTTTTT
TRBD1 | TRBJ2-7 | TRBV28 | - | CASSRSGQGSYEQYF | TGTGCCAGCAGTCGCTCGGGACAGGGCTCCTACGAGCAGTACTTC
- | TRBJ2-7 | TRBV19 | - | CASSRGYEQYF | TGTGCCAGTAGCCGGGGCTACGAGCAGTACTTC
TRBD2 | TRBJ2-1 | TRBV10-1 | once | CASSGREGLKIF | TGCGCCAGCAGCGGACGGGAGGGCCTTAAGATCTTC
- | TRBJ1-1 | TRBV9 | - | CASSEGWGSLTEAFF | TGTGCCAGCAGCGAGGGGTGGGGATCCTTGACTGAAGCTTTCTTT
- | TRBJ2-3 | TRBV5-1 | - | CASSRTVGTDTQYF | TGCGCCAGCAGCCGGACGGTCGGCACAGATACGCAGTATTTT
TRBD1 | TRBJ2-1 | TRBV5-1 | - | CASSRTGGYNEQFF | TGCGCCAGCAGCCGAACAGGGGGGTATAATGAGCAGTTCTTC
TRBD2 | TRBJ2-1 | TRBV4-3 | once | CASSAGFLGASGSGEQFF | TGCGCCAGCAGCGCGGGGTTTCTGGGGGCTAGCGGGAGCGGTGAGCAGTTCTTC
TRBD2 | TRBJ2-7 | TRBV6-1 | once | CASSRPGLATYEQYF | TGTGCCAGCAGCCGACCGGGACTAGCGACCTACGAGCAGTACTTC
- | TRBJ1-2 | TRBV5-6 | - | CASSLFQTGGNYGYTF | TGTGCCAGCAGCTTGTTCCAGACTGGAGGGAACTATGGCTACACCTTC
TRBD1 | TRBJ1-4 | TRBV9 | many | CASSRTGNGEKLFF | TGTGCCAGCAGCCGGACAGGAAATGGAGAAAAACTGTTTTTT
- | TRBJ2-1 | TRBV6-5 | - | CADSQTGSYNEQFF | TGTGCCGACTCTCAGACAGGCTCCTACAATGAGCAGTTCTTC
- | TRBJ2-3 | TRBV5-6 | - | CASSPVGLGTDTQYF | TGTGCCAGCAGTCCCGTAGGGCTGGGCACAGATACGCAGTATTTT
TRBD2 | TRBJ2-3 | TRBV30 | - | CAWRTWGGPDTQYF | TGTGCCTGGAGAACCTGGGGGGGTCCAGATACGCAGTATTTT
- | TRBJ1-5 | TRBV5-1 | - | CASSSQAGLEPQHF | TGCGCCAGCAGCTCCCAGGCAGGGCTCGAGCCCCAGCATTTT
- | TRBJ1-5 | TRBV7-9 | - | CASSPGGSQAQHF | TGTGCCAGCAGCCCCGGGGGCTCACAGGCCCAGCATTTT
TRBD2 | TRBJ2-3 | TRBV4-3 | - | CASSQESSGKLTDTQYF | TGCGCCAGCAGCCAAGAGTCTAGCGGGAAACTCACAGATACGCAGTATTTT
- | TRBJ2-7 | TRBV30 | - | CAWRGSRGSYEQYF | TGTGCCTGGAGGGGCTCGAGGGGATCCTACGAGCAGTACTTC
- | TRBJ2-3 | TRBV9 | - | CASSVWDEGGDTQYF | TGTGCCAGCAGCGTCTGGGACGAAGGCGGAGATACGCAGTATTTT
TRBD2 | TRBJ2-1 | TRBV4-2 | - | CASSQARRSGSDNEQFF | TGTGCCAGCAGCCAAGCGAGACGTAGCGGGAGCGACAATGAGCAGTTCTTC